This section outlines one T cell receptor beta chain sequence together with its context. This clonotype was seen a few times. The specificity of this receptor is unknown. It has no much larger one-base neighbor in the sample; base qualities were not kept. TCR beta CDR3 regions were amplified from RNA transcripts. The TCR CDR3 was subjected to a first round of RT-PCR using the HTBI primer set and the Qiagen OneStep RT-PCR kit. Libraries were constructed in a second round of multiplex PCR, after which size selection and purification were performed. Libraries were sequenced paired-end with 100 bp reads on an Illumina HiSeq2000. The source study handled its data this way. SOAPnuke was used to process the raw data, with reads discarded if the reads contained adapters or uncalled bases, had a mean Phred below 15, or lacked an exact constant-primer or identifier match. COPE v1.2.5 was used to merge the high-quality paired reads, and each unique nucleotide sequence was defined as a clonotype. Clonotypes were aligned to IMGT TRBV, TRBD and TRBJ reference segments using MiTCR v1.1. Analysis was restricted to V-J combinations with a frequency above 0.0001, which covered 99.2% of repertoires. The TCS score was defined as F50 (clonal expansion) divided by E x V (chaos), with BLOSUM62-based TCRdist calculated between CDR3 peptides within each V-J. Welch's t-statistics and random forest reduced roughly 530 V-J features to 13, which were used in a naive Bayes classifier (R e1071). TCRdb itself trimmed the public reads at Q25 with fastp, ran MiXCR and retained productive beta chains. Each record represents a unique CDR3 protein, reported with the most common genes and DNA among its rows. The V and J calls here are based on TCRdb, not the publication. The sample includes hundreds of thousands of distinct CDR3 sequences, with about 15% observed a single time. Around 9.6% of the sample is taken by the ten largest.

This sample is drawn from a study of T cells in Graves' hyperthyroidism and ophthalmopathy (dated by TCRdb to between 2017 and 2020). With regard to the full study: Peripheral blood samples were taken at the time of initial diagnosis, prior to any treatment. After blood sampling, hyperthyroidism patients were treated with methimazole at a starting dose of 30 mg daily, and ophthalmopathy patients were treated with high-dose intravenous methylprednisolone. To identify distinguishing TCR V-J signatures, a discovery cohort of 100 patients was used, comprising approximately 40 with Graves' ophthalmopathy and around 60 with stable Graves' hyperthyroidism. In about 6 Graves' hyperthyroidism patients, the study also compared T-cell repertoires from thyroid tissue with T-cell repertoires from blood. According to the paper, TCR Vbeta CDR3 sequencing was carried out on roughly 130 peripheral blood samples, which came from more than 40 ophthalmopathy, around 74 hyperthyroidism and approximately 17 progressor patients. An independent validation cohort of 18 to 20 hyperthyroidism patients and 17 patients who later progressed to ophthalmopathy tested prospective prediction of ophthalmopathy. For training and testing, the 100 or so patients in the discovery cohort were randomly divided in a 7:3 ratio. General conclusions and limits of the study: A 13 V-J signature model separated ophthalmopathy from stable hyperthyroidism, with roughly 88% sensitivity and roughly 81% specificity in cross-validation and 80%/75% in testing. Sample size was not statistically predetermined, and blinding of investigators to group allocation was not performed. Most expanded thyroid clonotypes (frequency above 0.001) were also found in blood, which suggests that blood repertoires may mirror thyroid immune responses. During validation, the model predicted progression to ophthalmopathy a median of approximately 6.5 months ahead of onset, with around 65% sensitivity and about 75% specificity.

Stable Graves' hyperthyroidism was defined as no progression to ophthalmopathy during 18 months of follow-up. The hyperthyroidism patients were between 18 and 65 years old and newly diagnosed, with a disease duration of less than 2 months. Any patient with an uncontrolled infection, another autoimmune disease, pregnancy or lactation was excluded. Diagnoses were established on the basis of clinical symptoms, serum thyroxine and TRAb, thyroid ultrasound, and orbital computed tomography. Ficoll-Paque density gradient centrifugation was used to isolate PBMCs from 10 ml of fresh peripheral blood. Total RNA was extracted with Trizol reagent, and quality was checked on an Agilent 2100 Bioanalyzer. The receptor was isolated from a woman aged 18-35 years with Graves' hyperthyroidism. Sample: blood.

The CDR3 region has the sequence CASSSTSWDEQFF. The sequence in DNA is TGTGCCAGCAGTTCGACTAGTTGGGATGAGCAGTTCTTC. The chain links TRBV2 with TRBJ2-1, with TRBD2 tentatively as D gene (6 bases match). The CDR3 sequence holds 13 residues, the cysteine and phenylalanine included. Solely the CDR3 DNA is kept, with 39 bases framed from the first base. The germline V gene provides CDR1 SNHLY and CDR2 FYNNEI. V drops 5 bases and J drops 8 bases, leaving 13 bases in between.